This TCR beta chain stems from a study of regulatory T cells in long-lasting Graves disease. Overall study results and limits: Among samples with persistent disease, TRBV28, TRBJ1-2 and TRBJ2-5 were favored. Comparison showed that persistent patients shared more public clonotypes (over 2,500) than new patients (approximately 930).

For TCR beta, libraries came from iRepertoire HTBI primers and Arm-PCR of CDR3 regions. TCRdb used MiXCR to reprocess the multiplex PCR reads, holding one entry per CDR3 protein. The repertoire holds about 470,000 distinct CDR3 sequences, with 20% to 25% as singletons. Trimming stripped 6 bases from V and 3 bases from J, with 9 bases between. The CDR3 totals 12 residues. Germline assignment: CDR1 MDHEN and CDR2 SYDVKM. The table lists this clonotype with many counts. The antigen remains undetermined. Time point indicated: persistent/refractory GD, antithyroid drugs over 5 years with positive TRAb. With RNA extracted from PBMCs as input, the TCR library was made. Graves' disease diagnosis followed American Thyroid Association guidelines.

The TCR comes from a female donor with Graves disease. The chain couples TRBV28 to TRBJ2-7, with D perhaps matching TRBD2 (5 bases). Sequencing used peripheral blood mononuclear cells (PBMCs), obtained when the disease was refractory, from a patient treated with antithyroid drugs. CDR3 sequence reads: CASSPGIYEQYF. CDR3 nucleotides: TGTGCCAGCAGCCCCGGGATCTACGAGCAGTACTTC.